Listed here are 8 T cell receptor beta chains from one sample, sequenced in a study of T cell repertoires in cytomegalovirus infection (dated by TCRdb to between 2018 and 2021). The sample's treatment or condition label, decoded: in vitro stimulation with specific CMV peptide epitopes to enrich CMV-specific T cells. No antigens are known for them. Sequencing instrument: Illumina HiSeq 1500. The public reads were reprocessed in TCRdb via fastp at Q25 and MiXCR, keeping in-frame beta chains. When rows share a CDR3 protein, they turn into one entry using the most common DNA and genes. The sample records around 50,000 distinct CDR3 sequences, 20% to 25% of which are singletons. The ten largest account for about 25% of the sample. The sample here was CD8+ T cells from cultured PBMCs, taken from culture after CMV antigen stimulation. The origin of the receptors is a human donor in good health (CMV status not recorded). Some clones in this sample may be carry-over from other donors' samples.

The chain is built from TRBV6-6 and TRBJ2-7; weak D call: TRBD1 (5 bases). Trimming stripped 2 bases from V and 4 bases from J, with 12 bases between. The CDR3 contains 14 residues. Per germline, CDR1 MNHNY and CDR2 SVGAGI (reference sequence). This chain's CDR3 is CASSYGAVQYEQYF. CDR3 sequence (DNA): TGTGCCAGCAGTTACGGGGCGGTGCAATACGAGCAGTACTTC.

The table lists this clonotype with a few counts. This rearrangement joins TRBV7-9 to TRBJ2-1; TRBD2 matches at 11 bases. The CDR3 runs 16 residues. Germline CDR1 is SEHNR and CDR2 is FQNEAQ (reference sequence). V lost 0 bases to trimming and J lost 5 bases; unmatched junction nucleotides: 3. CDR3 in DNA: TGTGCCAGCAGCTTAGCAGCTAGCGGGGGGAACAATGAGCAGTTCTTC. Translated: CASSLAASGGNNEQFF.

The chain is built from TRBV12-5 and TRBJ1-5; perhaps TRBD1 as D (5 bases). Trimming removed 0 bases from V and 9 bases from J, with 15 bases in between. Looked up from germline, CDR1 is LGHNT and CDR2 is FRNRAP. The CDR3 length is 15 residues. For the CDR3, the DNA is TGTGCTAGTGGTTTGGTTACCGGGACCACCGGGCCCCAGCATTTT. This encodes CASGLVTGTTGPQHF.

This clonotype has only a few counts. CDR3 DNA sequence: TGTGCCAGCATCACGACAGGGGGCTCTAATGAAAAACTGTTTTTT. This codes for CASITTGGSNEKLFF. The V and J genes are TRBV2 and TRBJ1-4; 10 positions match TRBD1. CDR3 length: 15 amino acids. V was clipped by 7 bases and J by 3 bases; unmatched bases: 5. CDR1 is SNHLY, CDR2 FYNNEI, per germline. Full variable domain (rest looked up from reference TRBV2 and TRBJ1-4): EPEVTQTPSHQVTQMGQEVILRCVPISNHLYFYWYRQILGQKVEFLVSFYNNEISEKSEIFDDQFSVERPDGSNFTLKIRSTKLEDSAMYFCASITTGGSNEKLFFGSGTQLSVL.

Here the CDR3 reads CASSLSGKETQYF. CDR3 bases: TGTGCCAGCAGCTTATCAGGGAAGGAGACCCAGTACTTC. V and J are TRBV7-2 and TRBJ2-5; tentatively, D is TRBD1 (5 bases). Trimming pared 2 bases from V and 5 bases from J, leaving 9 bases between. Looked up from germline, CDR1 is SGHTA and CDR2 is FQGNSA. The length of the CDR3 is 13 residues. The full variable domain, with the rest looked up from reference TRBV7-2 and TRBJ2-5, is GAGVSQSPSNKVTEKGKDVELRCDPISGHTALYWYRQSLGQGLEFLIYFQGNSAPDKSGLPSDRFSAERTGGSVSTLTIQRTQQEDSAVYLCASSLSGKETQYFGPGTRLLVL.

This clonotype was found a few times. The CDR3 loop reads CASSYSRYYEQYF. In nucleotides, the CDR3 is TGTGCCAGCAGTTACTCGAGATACTACGAGCAGTACTTC. The rearrangement joins TRBV6-2 or TRBV6-3 to TRBJ2-7; D remains ambiguous. V gave up 0 bases and J gave up 3 bases, with 6 bases separating them. The CDR3 has 13 amino acids. Germline V gene lookup returns CDR1 MNHEY and CDR2 SVGEGT.

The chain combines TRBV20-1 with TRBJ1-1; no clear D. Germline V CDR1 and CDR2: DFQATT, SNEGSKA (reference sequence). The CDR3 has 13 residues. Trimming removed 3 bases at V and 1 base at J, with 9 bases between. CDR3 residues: CSASFKENTEAFF. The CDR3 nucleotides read TGCAGTGCTAGCTTTAAGGAGAACACTGAAGCTTTCTTT.

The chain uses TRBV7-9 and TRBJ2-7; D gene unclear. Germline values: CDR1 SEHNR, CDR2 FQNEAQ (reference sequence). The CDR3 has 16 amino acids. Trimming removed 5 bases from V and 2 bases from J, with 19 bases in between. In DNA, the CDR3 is TGTGCCAGCAGCCCTAGGTCGGGTTTGGAAGCCTACGAGCAGTACTTC. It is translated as CASSPRSGLEAYEQYF.